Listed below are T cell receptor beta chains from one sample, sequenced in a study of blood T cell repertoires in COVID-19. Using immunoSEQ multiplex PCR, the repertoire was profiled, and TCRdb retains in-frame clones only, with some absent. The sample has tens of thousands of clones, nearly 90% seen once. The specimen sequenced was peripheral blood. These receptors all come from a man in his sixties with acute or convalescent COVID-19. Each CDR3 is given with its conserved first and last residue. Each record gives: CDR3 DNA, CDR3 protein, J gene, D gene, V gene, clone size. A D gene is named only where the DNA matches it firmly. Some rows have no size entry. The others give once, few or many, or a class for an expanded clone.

CDR3nt: TGTGCCTGGAGAAGGCGGGGGGGCACTGATACGCAGTATTTT
CDR3aa: CAWRRRGGTDTQYF
j_gene: TRBJ2-3
d_gene: TRBD2
v_gene: TRBV30
abundance: NA

CDR3nt: TGTGCCAGTAGCGAAACGAACAGGGGACCAAAACTGTTTTTT
CDR3aa: CASSETNRGPKLFF
j_gene: TRBJ1-4
d_gene: TRBD1
v_gene: TRBV19
abundance: NA

CDR3nt: TGTGCCAGTAGTCCGGACAGGGGGCTGAACACTGAAGCTTTCTTT
CDR3aa: CASSPDRGLNTEAFF
j_gene: TRBJ1-1
d_gene: TRBD1
v_gene: TRBV19
abundance: NA

CDR3nt: TGTGCCAGTAGTATAGCGAGTCTAGATGCGGGTCAACCCGGGGATGGCTACACCTTC
CDR3aa: CASSIASLDAGQPGDGYTF
j_gene: TRBJ1-2
d_gene: NA
v_gene: TRBV19
abundance: few

CDR3nt: TGTGCCAGCTCCCCGAGGGGGACAGGGGGCTTAACTCAGCCCCAGCATTTT
CDR3aa: CASSPRGTGGLTQPQHF
j_gene: TRBJ1-5
d_gene: TRBD1
v_gene: TRBV18
abundance: NA

CDR3nt: TGTGCTAGCAGCTTAGTTGGGACAGGGGGCCAAGAGACCCAGTACTTC
CDR3aa: CASSLVGTGGQETQYF
j_gene: TRBJ2-5
d_gene: TRBD1
v_gene: TRBV7-7
abundance: NA

CDR3nt: TGTGCCATCAGTGAGTCGCGCGGGAACACCGGGGAGCTGTTTTTT
CDR3aa: CAISESRGNTGELFF
j_gene: TRBJ2-2
d_gene: NA
v_gene: TRBV10-3
abundance: NA

CDR3nt: TGCGCCAGCAGTGAGGCTAGCGGGGGAGGGACCCAGTACTTC
CDR3aa: CASSEASGGGTQYF
j_gene: TRBJ2-5
d_gene: TRBD2
v_gene: TRBV10-2
abundance: NA

CDR3nt: TGCGCCAGCAGCTTTGACAGGGACCTAATGAACACTGAAGCTTTCTTT
CDR3aa: CASSFDRDLMNTEAFF
j_gene: TRBJ1-1
d_gene: TRBD1
v_gene: TRBV5-1
abundance: NA

CDR3nt: TGTGCCAGCTCACCCCCCCGGGGGAGCCGGAATGAGCAGTTCTTC
CDR3aa: CASSPPRGSRNEQFF
j_gene: TRBJ2-1
d_gene: NA
v_gene: TRBV18
abundance: NA

CDR3nt: TGTGCCTGGAGGGCCGGAGGTGTCGGAGAGACCCAGTACTTC
CDR3aa: CAWRAGGVGETQYF
j_gene: TRBJ2-5
d_gene: NA
v_gene: TRBV30
abundance: NA

CDR3nt: TGTGCCAGCTCACCCACCTACCTACAGGGAATTGGCTACACCTTC
CDR3aa: CASSPTYLQGIGYTF
j_gene: TRBJ1-2
d_gene: NA
v_gene: TRBV18
abundance: NA

CDR3nt: TGTGCCAGCAGCAGGGGAAGCAATCAGCCCCAGCATTTT
CDR3aa: CASSRGSNQPQHF
j_gene: TRBJ1-5
d_gene: NA
v_gene: TRBV3-1/TRBV3-2
abundance: once

CDR3nt: TGTGCCAGCAGCTTTCGGACAGGGAGAAACACCATATATTTT
CDR3aa: CASSFRTGRNTIYF
j_gene: TRBJ1-3
d_gene: TRBD1
v_gene: TRBV6-2/TRBV6-3
abundance: NA

CDR3nt: TGTGCCAGCAGTGAATACAGCTATGGCTACACCTTC
CDR3aa: CASSEYSYGYTF
j_gene: TRBJ1-2
d_gene: NA
v_gene: TRBV25-1
abundance: NA

CDR3nt: TGTGCCTGGAGTGCCCCGTCCGGGACAGCGAAGAACAATTTTGGCTACACCTTC
CDR3aa: CAWSAPSGTAKNNFGYTF
j_gene: TRBJ1-2
d_gene: TRBD1
v_gene: TRBV30
abundance: NA

CDR3nt: TGTGCCAGCAGCTTAGAAGGACAGACCTATAGCAATCAGCCCCAGCATTTT
CDR3aa: CASSLEGQTYSNQPQHF
j_gene: TRBJ1-5
d_gene: NA
v_gene: TRBV7-6
abundance: NA